This is a list of T cell receptor beta chains from one sample in a study of blood T cells in healthy people across ages. Each CDR3 protein is one row after TCRdb ran MiXCR on the 5' RACE reads. The data show fewer than 900,000 distinct CDR3 sequences, approximately 50% seen once. Sequenced material: blood. The receptors originated from an older woman in good health. Both conserved end residues are part of each CDR3. D genes are given only for firm matches. Expanded clones get a size class; other rows say once, few or many, or leave the size out.

d_call,v_call,clone_size,j_call,cdr3_aa,cdr3_nt
TRBD1,TRBV18,NA,TRBJ2-3,CASSPRQGQSDTQYF,TGTGCCAGCTCACCCAGACAGGGACAATCAGATACGCAGTATTTT
NA,TRBV7-2,few,TRBJ2-4,CASSLAGTEYDIQYF,TGTGCCAGCAGCTTGGCTGGGACGGAGTATGACATTCAGTACTTC
TRBD2,TRBV11-2,few,TRBJ2-1,CASRPLGWASGSWGSYNEQFF,TGTGCCAGCAGACCCCTGGGTTGGGCTAGCGGGAGTTGGGGATCCTACAATGAGCAGTTCTTC
NA,TRBV7-3,few,TRBJ2-7,CASSPTGEGEQYF,TGTGCCAGCAGCCCGACAGGAGAGGGCGAGCAGTACTTC
NA,TRBV7-2,NA,TRBJ1-1,CASSFWGKTEAFF,TGTGCCAGCAGCTTCTGGGGTAAGACTGAAGCTTTCTTT
NA,TRBV12-3/TRBV12-4,NA,TRBJ2-5,CASSPLPETQYF,TGTGCCAGCAGTCCCCTCCCAGAGACCCAGTACTTC
TRBD1,TRBV5-6,few,TRBJ2-5,CASSLLTGETQYF,TGTGCCAGCAGCCTACTGACAGGGGAGACCCAGTACTTC
NA,TRBV3-1,few,TRBJ2-5,CASSLTLETQYF,TGTGCCAGCAGCCTAACCTTAGAGACCCAGTACTTC
NA,TRBV6-2/TRBV6-3,NA,TRBJ2-1,CASSFRGDEQFF,TGTGCCAGCAGTTTCAGGGGCGATGAGCAGTTCTTC
TRBD2,TRBV5-1,few,TRBJ2-3,CASRVIAGSTDTQYF,TGCGCCAGCAGGGTAATAGCGGGATCCACAGATACGCAGTATTTT
NA,TRBV6-6,few,TRBJ2-7,CASGVAGTGSEQYF,TGTGCCAGCGGCGTCGCGGGCACGGGTAGCGAGCAGTACTTC
TRBD2,TRBV29-1,many,TRBJ2-5,CSAVGLGGETQYF,TGCAGCGCCGTGGGACTAGGGGGGGAGACCCAGTACTTC
NA,TRBV20-1,NA,TRBJ1-2,CSARDPQGGGYGYTF,TGCAGTGCTAGAGATCCGCAGGGTGGCGGCTATGGCTACACCTTC
TRBD2,TRBV20-1,NA,TRBJ2-1,CSATGTSGNYEQFF,TGCAGTGCCACCGGGACTAGCGGGAACTATGAGCAGTTCTTC
NA,TRBV7-2,NA,TRBJ1-1,CTSSPSGPQNTEAFF,TGTACCAGCAGCCCGAGCGGGCCCCAAAACACTGAAGCTTTCTTT
NA,TRBV12-3/TRBV12-4,few,TRBJ2-1,CASSFWGNEQFF,TGTGCCAGCAGTTTTTGGGGAAATGAGCAGTTCTTC
NA,TRBV30,few,TRBJ2-1,CAWETGIEQFF,TGTGCCTGGGAAACAGGGATTGAGCAGTTCTTC
NA,TRBV7-9,NA,TRBJ2-7,CASSKGQRPLYEQYF,TGTGCCAGCAGCAAAGGACAGAGGCCTCTATACGAGCAGTACTTC
TRBD1,TRBV13,NA,TRBJ2-5,CASSSRGLGETQYF,TGTGCCAGCAGCTCCAGGGGGCTTGGAGAGACCCAGTACTTC
NA,TRBV7-9,NA,TRBJ2-4,CASSYGDIQYF,TGTGCCAGCAGCTATGGGGACATTCAGTACTTC
NA,TRBV5-1,NA,TRBJ1-2,CASSLVRADYGYTF,TGCGCCAGCAGCTTGGTGCGGGCCGACTATGGCTACACCTTC
TRBD1,TRBV7-2,NA,TRBJ1-1,CASSPRKTGGFAFF,TGTGCCAGCAGCCCTAGAAAGACAGGGGGCTTTGCTTTCTTT
TRBD1,TRBV20-1,NA,TRBJ1-6,CSATKGGTGTPSYNSPLHF,TGCAGTGCTACCAAGGGCGGGACAGGGACCCCGAGCTATAATTCACCCCTCCACTTT